These 22 T cell receptor beta chains came from one sample sequenced in a study of patients and donors after allogeneic stem cell transplantation. One entry per CDR3 protein results from TCRdb running MiXCR on the RT-PCR reads. The sample lists approximately 200,000 distinct CDR3 sequences, less than 50% seen once, with 11% in the top ten. What was sequenced was blood, either unsorted or a sorted T cell fraction (not recorded which). The source of these receptors is a human donor who was either an allogeneic HSCT recipient or a stem cell or donor lymphocyte infusion donor (not recorded which). It is not recorded whose cells these are; they may come from a transplant donor.

This clonotype was observed a handful of times. This chain's CDR3 is CASSLAGANTGELFF. As DNA, the CDR3 is TGCGCCAGCAGCCTAGCGGGGGCAAACACCGGGGAGCTGTTTTTT. V usage is TRBV5-1 and J usage is TRBJ2-2; the match to TRBD2 covers 10 bases. CDR1 and CDR2 from the germline V gene are SGHRS and YFSETQ. The CDR3 is 15 residues long. The V segment lost 4 bases and the J segment 2 bases; nucleotides outside the gene matches: 2.

This clonotype has a handful of counts. This chain joins TRBV6-5 and TRBJ1-3; D gene unclear. Between the trimmed V and J ends, which lost 0 bases and 0 bases, there was a span of 9 bases. The length of the CDR3 is 16 residues. The germline gives CDR1 MNHEY, CDR2 SVGAGI. CDR3 amino acids: CASSYSTVGSGNTIYF. The CDR3 DNA reads TGTGCCAGCAGTTACTCTACGGTCGGCTCTGGAAACACCATATATTTT.

This clonotype has a single count. The V gene is TRBV29-1, the J gene TRBJ2-3; tentatively, D is TRBD2 (6 bases). V lost 5 bases and J 3 bases, leaving 12 bases between the germline ends. This CDR3 region has 13 residues. Germline V gives CDR1 SQVTM, CDR2 ANQGSEA. This CDR3 is CSVLKRGTDTQYF. Here the CDR3 DNA reads TGCAGCGTTCTCAAACGGGGGACAGATACGCAGTATTTT.

Regarding this clonotype: The CDR3 end shows no conserved phenylalanine or tryptophan, and so a read error is likely. The chain recombines TRBV5-1 with TRBJ1-5; D gene ambiguous. The CDR3 is made up of 17 amino acids. The ends were cut back, 0 bases at V and 2 bases at J, with 15 bases in the middle. CDR1 and CDR2 from the germline V gene are SGHRS and YFSETQ. CDR3 region: CASSLGLSPQGNQPQHL. The CDR3 DNA is TGCGCCAGCAGCTTGGGATTGTCCCCTCAAGGCAATCAGCCCCAGCATTTG.

V and J are TRBV20-1 and TRBJ1-2; no firm D call. Per germline, CDR1 DFQATT and CDR2 SNEGSKA (reference sequence). The CDR3 contains 13 residues. V gave up 3 bases and J gave up 12 bases, with 20 bases separating them. CDR3 nucleotides: TGCAGTGCTAGGTCGGGGTCCCTTTACGACCACACCTTC. Residues: CSARSGSLYDHTF.

The genes are TRBV6-5 and TRBJ1-2; D possibly corresponds to TRBD1 (6 bases). The CDR3 runs to 14 residues. Between the trimmed V and J ends, which lost 0 bases and 8 bases, there was a span of 13 bases. Germline CDR1 is MNHEY and CDR2 is SVGAGI. CDR3 nucleotides: TGTGCCAGCAGTTACTCGAAACAGGGTTACGGCTACACCTTC. This encodes CASSYSKQGYGYTF.

The V gene is TRBV2, the J gene TRBJ2-3; the D is unclear. V gave up 5 bases and J gave up 2 bases, with 11 bases separating them. The length of the CDR3 is 14 residues. Looked up from germline, CDR1 is SNHLY and CDR2 is FYNNEI. The CDR3 region has the DNA TGTGCCAGCAGTATCGACCAAACCACAGATACGCAGTATTTT. Translated, it gives CASSIDQTTDTQYF.

In this sample, this clonotype turned up once. The gene calls are TRBV20-1 and TRBJ2-3; 11 positions match TRBD2. CDR3 length equals 14 residues. The germline gives CDR1 DFQATT, CDR2 SNEGSKA (reference sequence). V lost 3 bases and J lost 5; bases outside the gene matches: 4. The CDR3 nucleotides read TGCAGTGCTAGTACCACTAGCGGGGGAGATACGCAGTATTTT. This translates into CSASTTSGGDTQYF.

The chain carries TRBV28 and TRBJ1-5; D is undetermined. The ends were cut back, 5 bases at V and 0 bases at J, with 5 bases in the middle. This CDR3 contains 13 residues. CDR1 and CDR2 (germline): MDHEN, SYDVKM. The CDR3 spells CASSRPSNQPQHF. CDR3 DNA: TGTGCCAGCAGTCGACCTAGCAATCAGCCCCAGCATTTT.

This clonotype was picked up a small number of times. J is TRBJ1-6 and V is TRBV6-5; D not resolved. V lost 2 bases to trimming and J lost 15 bases, with 14 bases between them. CDR1 MNHEY and CDR2 SVGAGI come from the germline V gene. This CDR3 has 13 residues. The CDR3 DNA sequence: TGTGCCAGCAGTTACACTCCCGATTCGGGCCTCCACTTT. Translating it yields CASSYTPDSGLHF.

The V and J genes are TRBV5-5 and TRBJ2-3, with D maybe TRBD2 (6 bases). CDR1 and CDR2 from the germline V gene are SGHKS and YYEKEE (reference sequence). The CDR3 runs to 16 residues. Trimming took 2 bases from V and 2 from J, leaving 15 bases between them. CDR3 nucleotides: TGTGCCAGCAGCTTCCCCCCCGCGGACTACACAGATACGCAGTATTTT. This gives the protein CASSFPPADYTDTQYF.

The chain combines TRBV24-1 with TRBJ2-1; 10 bases line up with TRBD1. Trimming removed 0 bases from V and 2 bases from J; junction bases left unmatched: 0. Germline V gives CDR1 KGHDR, CDR2 SFDVKD. This CDR3 spans 16 amino acids. CDR3 residues: CATSDLDRGPYNEQFF. CDR3 nucleotide sequence: TGTGCCACCAGTGATTTGGACAGGGGGCCCTACAATGAGCAGTTCTTC.

V usage is TRBV24-1 and J usage is TRBJ2-1; 7 nucleotides line up with TRBD1. The V segment lost 0 bases and the J segment 10 bases; nucleotides outside the gene matches: 2. Germline V gene sequence: CDR1 KGHDR, CDR2 SFDVKD. The length of the CDR3 is 13 residues. CDR3 DNA sequence: TGTGCCACCAGTGATTTGCCCAGGGGGGAGCAGTTCTTC. It is translated as CATSDLPRGEQFF.

The chain joins TRBV12-3 or TRBV12-4 to TRBJ1-2, with 7 bases matching TRBD1. The CDR3 extends over 13 amino acids. The trim removed 10 bases at V and 0 bases at J, leaving 5 bases unmatched. The CDR3 bases are TGTGCCACCAGACAGGGATCTAACTATGGCTACACCTTC. It yields the protein CATRQGSNYGYTF.

In its sample, this clonotype was seen many times. The rearrangement uses TRBV3-1 and TRBJ1-1; TRBD1 matches at 8 bases. This CDR3 has 14 amino acids. Trimming at V came to 4 bases and at J to 5 bases, leaving 6 bases not matched to a gene. CDR1 is LGHDT, CDR2 YNNKEL, per germline (reference sequence). CDR3 DNA sequence: TGTGCCAGCAGCCCACGACAGGGGAGTACTGAAGCTTTCTTT. This sequence encodes CASSPRQGSTEAFF. The full variable domain, its missing parts supplied by reference TRBV3-1 and TRBJ1-1, is DTAVSQTPKYLVTQMGNDKSIKCEQNLGHDTMYWYKQDSKKFLKIMFSYNNKELIINETVPNRFSPKSPDKAHLNLHINSLELGDSAVYFCASSPRQGSTEAFFGQGTRLTVV.

Here the CDR3 reads CASLPLRSTEAFF. The CDR3, as DNA: TGTGCCAGCCTTCCCCTGAGGAGCACTGAAGCTTTCTTT. V gene TRBV6-6 combines with J gene TRBJ1-1; D is unresolved. Germline-derived CDR1 and CDR2 are MNHNY and SVGAGI (reference sequence). CDR3 length: 13 amino acids. V was cut by 8 bases and J by 4 bases, with 14 bases left in between.

The rearrangement links TRBV27 to TRBJ1-2, with TRBD1 matching over 7 bases. After removal of 4 bases from V and 4 bases from J, the junction contained 6 bases not matched to a gene. The CDR3 contains 14 residues. Germline V lookup: CDR1 MNHEY, CDR2 SMNVEV (reference sequence). In DNA form, the CDR3 reads TGTGCCAGCAGTTCACCGGGACAGCCCTATGGCTACACCTTC. It yields the protein CASSSPGQPYGYTF.

The chain couples TRBV4-1 to TRBJ1-6; D might be TRBD1 (6 bases). CDR1 and CDR2 (germline): MGHRA, YSYEKL. CDR3 size: 16 residues. Trimming shortened V by 3 bases and J by 8 bases, and 17 bases separated the two germline ends. CDR3: CASSQPASQGYSPLHF. The CDR3 bases are TGCGCCAGCAGCCAGCCCGCCTCACAGGGATATTCACCCCTCCACTTT.

The rearrangement joins TRBV7-2 to TRBJ2-5, with TRBD2 matching 10 bases. The CDR3 is 16 amino acids. The trim removed 2 bases at V and 5 bases at J, leaving 8 bases unmatched. CDR1 is SGHTA, CDR2 FQGNSA, per germline. The CDR3 DNA sequence: TGTGCCAGCAGCTTAACGGGACTAGCGACCGCGGAGACCCAGTACTTC. Translated: CASSLTGLATAETQYF.

This clonotype has just a few counts. V usage is TRBV12-3 or TRBV12-4 and J usage is TRBJ2-5; D possibly corresponds to TRBD1 (5 bases). V lost 1 base, J lost 6 bases, and 9 bases lay in between. The CDR3 is 13 amino acids. The CDR3 spells CASSLGQQQTQYF. The CDR3 DNA follows: TGTGCCAGCAGTTTAGGACAGCAACAGACCCAGTACTTC.

A few counts support this clonotype. The rearrangement links TRBV6-5 to TRBJ1-1; TRBD1 aligns across 11 bases. Trimming at V came to 7 bases and at J to 3 bases, leaving 7 bases not matched to a gene. The CDR3 spans 15 residues. Per the germline V gene, CDR1 is MNHEY and CDR2 is SVGAGI. The CDR3 bases are TGTGCCAGCAAGCGGACAGGGGGCCGGGACACTGAAGCTTTCTTT. This encodes CASKRTGGRDTEAFF.

The rearrangement uses TRBV27 and TRBJ1-4; possibly TRBD1 for D (5 bases). In germline, CDR1 is MNHEY, CDR2 SMNVEV (reference sequence). The CDR3 runs 17 residues. Trimming removed 1 base at V and 4 bases at J, with 16 bases between. The CDR3 DNA is TGTGCCAGCAGTTTATGGGGCTCCCCGAGTTATAATGAAAAACTGTTTTTT. Protein: CASSLWGSPSYNEKLFF.